This T cell receptor beta chain was recorded in a study of blood T cell repertoires in COVID-19 (TCRdb year 2020). Regarding the study in general: Samples covering the acute and convalescent phases of COVID-19 were provided by collaborators in the United States, Italy and Spain. The material from the prospective study consisted of cDNA or gDNA derived from T cells, B-cell-depleted T cells, or PBMCs. Subjects who had been exposed to COVID-19, were actively infected with it, or had recovered from it provided the deeply sampled blood TCRbeta repertoires that made up the dataset. The repertoires were released in a freely available public database meant as a resource for research on the immune response to SARS-CoV-2. Samples were obtained from the ongoing ImmuneRACE study (first 160 participants) and from about 1,300 subjects provided by 6 global collaborators. The sample metadata nearly always contained a de-identified subject ID, COVID-19 status, age in years and sex. Where available, HLA class I and class II types were taken from metadata supplied by the sample provider and were not determined by assay-based typing.

What the study reported, not specific to this receptor: How much clinical and demographic metadata was included differed by source and by participant, and the metadata was provided uncurated.

One collaborating source in Seattle enrolled patients while the patients were actively infected and followed the patients over time throughout the course of disease. Collaborating institutions collected whole blood in K2EDTA tubes following their own protocols. For TCRbeta analysis, collaborator samples were shipped as frozen whole blood, as isolated PBMCs, or as DNA extracted from either sample type. In the case of this clone: The antigen this receptor binds is unknown. Nothing much larger sits one base from this clone, and base qualities are not available.

TCRbeta CDR3 regions were amplified from genomic DNA by means of the immunoSEQ Assay, a bias-controlled multiplex PCR. The authors' pipeline ran thus. Nucleated cell counts per sample were estimated from amplification of reference gene primers within the assay. Sequence reads were collapsed and filtered to measure the absolute abundance of every unique TCRbeta CDR3 rearrangement. For each sample, productive Simpson clonality was calculated by taking the square root of Simpson's diversity index across productive rearrangements. The clones in this table, taken by TCRdb from immuneACCESS, are in-frame only. Not every clone is retained; where verified, under half of the shortfall comes from an unresolved V gene, and the cause of the rest is unknown. The D gene and trimming were derived from the DNA, and the V and J assignments and clone size from that table. Recorded for this sample are some 200,000 clones; 84% of them occurred a single time. The ten largest account for roughly 15% of the sample.

Sequencing used peripheral blood. This receptor was identified in a woman aged 70 to 79 with COVID-19, enrolled during active disease.

The CDR3 protein sequence reads: CASSDGTADSYNEQFF. The bases are TGTGCCAGCAGTGACGGGACAGCAGACTCCTACAATGAGCAGTTCTTC. The sequence is built from TRBV2 and TRBJ2-1, and TRBD1 matches 7 of the central bases. There are 16 amino acids in the CDR3, from cysteine to phenylalanine inclusive. The entry retains the CDR3 DNA only, 48 bases that are in frame from base 1. The germline V gene sets CDR1 to SNHLY and CDR2 to FYNNEI. V loses 3 bases at its end and J loses 0 bases; junction bases beyond the gene matches: 5.